This entry features one T cell receptor beta chain sequence. Its antigen is currently unknown. This CDR3 spans 16 amino acids. Trimming shortened V by 5 bases and J by 2 bases, and 18 bases separated the two germline ends. The sample belongs to a study of post-analysis software for immune sequencing data. Looking at the study overall: Relapsing-remitting, secondary progressive and progressive-relapsing multiple sclerosis were all included among the disease courses. Study outcomes and limitations: Comparison with controls showed significantly lower normalized Chao1 diversity in multiple sclerosis patients. Four or five TRBV segments, TRBV5-6, TRBV5-1 and TRBV20-1 among them, were found more frequent in patients than controls.

Unique molecular identifiers were present in the TCR beta cDNA libraries. Each batch of roughly 1 to 11 million T cells produced around 460,000 cDNA molecules. In TCRdb, the PCR reads were re-called with MiXCR into one record per CDR3 protein. In the table there are some 690,000 distinct CDR3 sequences, approximately 59% of which are singletons. The receptor's source is a girl between 2 and 10 years old with multiple sclerosis. This chain connects TRBV12-3 or TRBV12-4 to TRBJ2-5, with D unclear. The source material was blood. CDR3 sequence reads: CASSPRTAVPQETQYF. The CDR3, as DNA: TGTGCCAGCAGTCCGCGGACGGCGGTCCCTCAAGAGACCCAGTACTTC.